This TCR beta chain was observed in a study of human T cells and chemical hapten exposure. Germline CDR1 is DFQATT and CDR2 is SNEGSKA (reference sequence). This CDR3 is built from 13 residues. V gave up 6 bases and J gave up 2 bases, with 13 bases separating them. Indicated time point: patch test 3, about 24 weeks after DPC sensitization. Documented treatment: therapeutic diphenylcyclopropenone sensitization with weekly scalp DPC. MiXCR was run by TCRdb on the RACE reads, yielding one entry per CDR3 protein. The sample yields about 190,000 distinct CDR3 sequences, around 25% seen once. This clonotype came up a few times.

The rearrangement uses TRBV20-1 and TRBJ1-2; D not resolved. Sample: whole blood, taken in connection with sensitization to the hapten diphenylcyclopropenone (DPC). This TCR was recovered from a middle-aged woman with alopecia areata. Some clones in this sample may be carry-over from other donors' samples. In DNA, the CDR3 is TGCAGTGCCGTTCGGACGGGAAACTATGGCTACACCTTC. Protein: CSAVRTGNYGYTF.